One sample yielded the 27 T cell receptor beta chains listed below, sequenced in a study of T cell responses to AZD1222 COVID-19 vaccine. The data were produced by immunoSEQ multiplex PCR, yet TCRdb's version contains in-frame clones alone and is incomplete. Of over 45,000 clones listed, around 83% are singletons. The sequencing used peripheral blood, collected on day 0 of MenACWY control vaccination. These receptors originate from an adult in good health.

The J gene is TRBJ2-1, the V gene TRBV7-2, with a weak D call TRBD1 (5 bases). The CDR3 is 18 amino acids. V was shortened by 3 bases and J by 0 bases, with 18 bases between the two germline ends. The germline CDR1 and CDR2 sequences are SGHTA and FQGNSA. The CDR3 is CASSFPLGQSSSYNEQFF. The DNA of the CDR3 is TGTGCCAGCAGCTTCCCCTTGGGGCAGTCGAGCTCCTACAATGAGCAGTTCTTC. The entire variable domain, with the rest obtained from reference TRBV7-2 and TRBJ2-1, is as follows: GAGVSQSPSNKVTEKGKDVELRCDPISGHTALYWYRQSLGQGLEFLIYFQGNSAPDKSGLPSDRFSAERTGGSVSTLTIQRTQQEDSAVYLCASSFPLGQSSSYNEQFFGPGTRLTVL.

The gene calls are TRBV19 and TRBJ2-7, with 8 bases matching TRBD2. This CDR3 has 12 amino acids. The V segment lost 10 bases and the J segment 6 bases; nucleotides outside the gene matches: 8. Germline lookup yields CDR1 LNHDA and CDR2 SQIVND (reference sequence). In DNA form, the CDR3 reads TGTGCCACCAGCCGGGAGGGGCTCGAGCAGTACTTC. The encoded protein is CATSREGLEQYF.

The CDR3 loop reads CATGTSGRGFSYNEQFF. The CDR3 DNA reads TGTGCCACCGGGACTAGCGGGAGGGGATTTTCCTACAATGAGCAGTTCTTC. The chain combines TRBV24-1 with TRBJ2-1; 16 bases line up with TRBD2. After removal of 9 bases from V and 1 base from J, the junction contained 5 bases not matched to a gene. This CDR3 comprises 17 residues. Germline V gene lookup returns CDR1 KGHDR and CDR2 SFDVKD.

This clone was detected only a few times. The chain combines TRBV6-2 or TRBV6-3 with TRBJ2-3, with 12 bases aligning to TRBD2. Germline V gene lookup returns CDR1 MNHEY and CDR2 SVGEGT. V lost 5 bases to trimming and J lost 4 bases; unmatched junction nucleotides: 10. This CDR3 is 17 amino acids long. The CDR3 coding sequence is TGTGCCAGCAGTCAGGCCCGACTAGCGGGAGTCCCAGATACGCAGTATTTT. The encoded protein is CASSQARLAGVPDTQYF.

This clone has only one observation. The chain combines TRBV5-1 with TRBJ1-2; the D gene is possibly TRBD1 (5 bases). The CDR3 contains 12 residues. Germline CDR1 reads SGHRS; CDR2 reads YFSETQ. Trimming removed 4 bases from V and 3 bases from J, with 7 bases in between. Here the CDR3 reads CASSDSYYGYTF. In nucleotides, the CDR3 is TGCGCCAGCAGCGACAGTTACTATGGCTACACCTTC.

This clone was observed a handful of times. The V gene is TRBV6-4, the J gene TRBJ1-1, with D perhaps matching TRBD1 (5 bases). CDR3 length equals 19 residues. V gave up 2 bases and J gave up 0 bases, with 22 bases separating them. Germline CDR1 MRHNA, CDR2 SNTAGT. CDR3 in amino acids: CASSDPLSLPTDLNTEAFF. The CDR3, as DNA: TGTGCCAGCAGTGACCCCCTATCGCTCCCGACAGATCTGAACACTGAAGCTTTCTTT.

This clone came up a few times. The CDR3: CASHVPSGRMETQYF. As DNA, the CDR3 is TGTGCCAGCCACGTACCTAGCGGGAGGATGGAGACCCAGTACTTC. The chain has TRBV5-4 and TRBJ2-5; 11 bases agree with TRBD2. This CDR3 comprises 15 residues. The V segment lost 7 bases and the J segment 5 bases; nucleotides outside the gene matches: 10. Germline V gene sequence: CDR1 SGHNT, CDR2 YYREEE (reference sequence). Full variable domain (outside the CDR3, taken from reference TRBV5-4 and TRBJ2-5): ETGVTQSPTHLIKTRGQQVTLRCSSQSGHNTVSWYQQALGQGPQFIFQYYREEENGRGNFPPRFSGLQFPNYSSELNVNALELDDSALYLCASHVPSGRMETQYFGPGTRLLVL.

The genes are TRBV5-1 and TRBJ2-5; D ambiguous. The CDR3 consists of 13 residues. V was clipped by 4 bases and J by 3 bases, with 10 bases between them. In germline, CDR1 is SGHRS, CDR2 YFSETQ. The CDR3 DNA follows: TGCGCCAGCAGCCGGACCCGGGAAGAGACCCAGTACTTC. It codes for CASSRTREETQYF.

The chain is built from TRBV20-1 and TRBJ1-6, with 7 bases aligning to TRBD1. The V gene end was trimmed by 3 bases and the J gene end by 9 bases; junction bases not matched to a gene: 11. The CDR3 is made up of 15 amino acids. From germline, CDR1 is DFQATT and CDR2 SNEGSKA (reference sequence). CDR3 sequence reads: CSASPGGRTGSPLHF. CDR3 in DNA: TGCAGTGCTAGTCCAGGGGGTAGAACTGGTTCACCCCTCCACTTT.

The count of this clone is one. The V and J genes are TRBV11-2 and TRBJ2-3; 7 bases line up with TRBD1. CDR1 and CDR2 (germline): SGHAT, FQNNGV. The CDR3 length is 14 residues. V was pared by 4 bases and J by 4 bases, with 5 bases of the junction left unmatched. CDR3 loop: CASSSWTGPDTQYF. In DNA, the CDR3 is TGTGCCAGCAGCTCCTGGACAGGCCCAGATACGCAGTATTTT.

V usage is TRBV7-9 and J usage is TRBJ2-1; a possible D gene is TRBD2 (5 bases). Looked up from germline, CDR1 is SEHNR and CDR2 is FQNEAQ (reference sequence). Trimming shortened V by 4 bases and J by 0 bases, and 10 bases separated the two germline ends. There are 15 residues in the CDR3. The CDR3 protein is CASSSASSSYNEQFF. In DNA form, the CDR3 reads TGTGCCAGCAGCTCTGCTAGCAGCTCCTACAATGAGCAGTTCTTC.

V and J are TRBV28 and TRBJ1-1; no definite D call. Germline assignment: CDR1 MDHEN and CDR2 SYDVKM. The length of the CDR3 is 14 residues. V was shortened by 6 bases and J by 0 bases, with 11 bases between the two germline ends. The chain's CDR3 is CASRPPGVNTEAFF. In DNA, the CDR3 is TGTGCCAGCAGGCCCCCCGGGGTGAACACTGAAGCTTTCTTT.

V gene TRBV6-6 combines with J gene TRBJ1-4; D is ambiguous. The CDR3 is 13 residues long. V was cut by 5 bases and J by 7 bases, with 11 bases left in between. Germline CDR1 MNHNY, CDR2 SVGAGI (reference sequence). CDR3 nucleotides: TGTGCCAGCAGTCCCCCCCCAGGTGAAAAACTGTTTTTT. It translates to CASSPPPGEKLFF.

V and J are TRBV5-4 and TRBJ2-2; a weak D match, TRBD2 (6 bases). V shed 7 bases and J shed 4 bases, with 23 bases lying between them. The CDR3 is made up of 17 amino acids. Germline V gene lookup returns CDR1 SGHNT and CDR2 YYREEE (reference sequence). This CDR3 reads CASYPGDVPRGTGELFF. In DNA form, the CDR3 reads TGTGCCAGCTACCCGGGAGATGTCCCTCGGGGCACCGGGGAGCTGTTTTTT.

The chain joins TRBV4-3 to TRBJ2-7; possible D gene TRBD2, 6 bases. This CDR3 is built from 19 residues. Germline CDR1 and CDR2: LGHNA and YSLEER. V lost 0 bases and J 5 bases, leaving 26 bases between the germline ends. Here the CDR3 DNA reads TGCGCCAGCAGCCAAGAGGCAGGAGCATGGACTACGGGGGAGCACGAGCAGTACTTC. It yields the protein CASSQEAGAWTTGEHEQYF.

V and J are TRBV4-1 and TRBJ1-4; D not certain. Trimming pared 0 bases from V and 4 bases from J, leaving 9 bases between. This CDR3 contains 15 residues. Germline values: CDR1 MGHRA, CDR2 YSYEKL. The CDR3 region is CASSQEGYDNEKLFF. CDR3 DNA sequence: TGCGCCAGCAGCCAAGAGGGATACGATAATGAAAAACTGTTTTTT.

J is TRBJ2-1 and V is TRBV6-2 or TRBV6-3, with 9 bases that match TRBD2. Germline V gene lookup returns CDR1 MNHEY and CDR2 SVGEGT. The CDR3 length is 16 residues. Losses at the gene ends were 2 bases for V and 9 bases for J; bases not matched to a gene: 11. CDR3 protein: CASSYSGSGSLGEQFF. CDR3 nucleotides: TGTGCCAGCAGTTACAGTGGTAGCGGGAGTTTGGGTGAGCAGTTCTTC.

V usage is TRBV6-1 and J usage is TRBJ1-5; D is perhaps TRBD1 (5 bases). The CDR3 runs 15 residues. The V and J ends lost 1 base and 2 bases respectively, with 9 bases between them. CDR1 is MNHNS and CDR2 is SASEGT in the germline V gene. The CDR3 here is CASSEGDVRNQPQHF. The CDR3 region has the DNA TGTGCCAGCAGTGAAGGGGACGTTCGCAATCAGCCCCAGCATTTT.

The chain couples TRBV6-5 to TRBJ1-1; TRBD1 aligns across 7 bases. V shed 7 bases, J shed 0 bases, and the junction held 8 bases outside the gene matches. This CDR3 has 15 amino acids. The germline gives CDR1 MNHEY, CDR2 SVGAGI. The DNA for the CDR3 is TGTGCCAGCAACGAAGGGGGCGCGATGAACACTGAAGCTTTCTTT. Translating it yields CASNEGGAMNTEAFF.

This sequence joins TRBV20-1 and TRBJ2-5; TRBD1 agrees at 7 bases. Germline CDR1 and CDR2: DFQATT and SNEGSKA (reference sequence). This CDR3 contains 14 residues. V was clipped by 3 bases and J by 4 bases; unmatched bases: 8. The CDR3 loop is CSASRQGGIETQYF. As DNA, the CDR3 is TGCAGTGCTAGTCGACAGGGCGGCATAGAGACCCAGTACTTC.

V and J are TRBV5-4 and TRBJ2-7, with TRBD1 identical over 12 bases. Per germline, CDR1 SGHNT and CDR2 YYREEE (reference sequence). The CDR3 extends over 16 amino acids. The trim removed 4 bases at V and 7 bases at J, leaving 12 bases unmatched. The CDR3 region is CASSPRGGQGASEQYF. The CDR3 DNA reads as TGTGCCAGCAGCCCTCGCGGGGGACAGGGGGCGAGTGAGCAGTACTTC. Looking up the rest from reference TRBV5-4 and TRBJ2-7 gives the full variable domain: ETGVTQSPTHLIKTRGQQVTLRCSSQSGHNTVSWYQQALGQGPQFIFQYYREEENGRGNFPPRFSGLQFPNYSSELNVNALELDDSALYLCASSPRGGQGASEQYFGPGTRLTVT.

The CDR3 DNA reads as TGTGCCCGGGGACGGGGGAACACTGAAGCTTTCTTT. Its protein product is CARGRGNTEAFF. The chain joins TRBV30 to TRBJ1-1; possible D gene TRBD1, 5 bases. The CDR3 is 12 amino acids. Germline loops: CDR1 GTSNPN, CDR2 SVGIG (reference sequence). Trimming removed 8 bases at V and 1 base at J, with 11 bases between.

This chain uses TRBV5-5 with TRBJ2-7, with D perhaps TRBD1 (6 bases). V lost 2 bases and J 3 bases, leaving 12 bases between the germline ends. Germline V gene data show CDR1 as SGHKS and CDR2 as YYEKEE (reference sequence). The CDR3 covers 14 residues. The CDR3 is CASSLVTGFYEQYF. CDR3 DNA: TGTGCCAGCAGCTTAGTGACAGGTTTCTACGAGCAGTACTTC.

The rearrangement links TRBV4-1 to TRBJ2-7; 7 bases align to TRBD2. Losses at the gene ends were 0 bases for V and 2 bases for J; bases not matched to a gene: 7. CDR1 and CDR2 (germline): MGHRA, YSYEKL. The CDR3 has 16 amino acids. As DNA, the CDR3 is TGCGCCAGCAGCCAAGATTACGGGGGGAGTCCCTACGAGCAGTACTTC. This gives the protein CASSQDYGGSPYEQYF.

The chain is built from TRBV6-6 and TRBJ1-2; TRBD1 matches at 7 bases. The length of the CDR3 is 15 residues. Germline lookup yields CDR1 MNHNY and CDR2 SVGAGI (reference sequence). V lost 0 bases and J lost 7; bases outside the gene matches: 8. The CDR3 DNA is TGTGCCAGCAGTTACTCGTATGACAGGGAAGGTGGCTACACCTTC. Residues: CASSYSYDREGGYTF.

A single count supports this clone. This chain connects TRBV5-4 to TRBJ1-4; a possible D gene is TRBD1 (5 bases). The CDR3 has 15 residues. Germline assignment: CDR1 SGHNT and CDR2 YYREEE (reference sequence). V was trimmed by 2 bases and J by 2 bases, leaving 10 bases between them. The CDR3 DNA reads TGTGCCAGCAGCTTCTATGGGGGTACTAATGAAAAACTGTTTTTT. It encodes CASSFYGGTNEKLFF.

The V call is TRBV7-2, the J call TRBJ2-5; 7 bases fit TRBD2. The CDR3 loop spans 14 amino acids. Germline V gene lookup returns CDR1 SGHTA and CDR2 FQGNSA. The V gene end was trimmed by 3 bases and the J gene end by 3 bases; junction bases not matched to a gene: 4. CDR3 nucleotides: TGTGCCAGCAGCTTCGGGCTAGCGGAAGAGACCCAGTACTTC. It specifies CASSFGLAEETQYF. The whole variable domain, filled in from reference TRBV7-2 and TRBJ2-5, reads GAGVSQSPSNKVTEKGKDVELRCDPISGHTALYWYRQSLGQGLEFLIYFQGNSAPDKSGLPSDRFSAERTGGSVSTLTIQRTQQEDSAVYLCASSFGLAEETQYFGPGTRLLVL.